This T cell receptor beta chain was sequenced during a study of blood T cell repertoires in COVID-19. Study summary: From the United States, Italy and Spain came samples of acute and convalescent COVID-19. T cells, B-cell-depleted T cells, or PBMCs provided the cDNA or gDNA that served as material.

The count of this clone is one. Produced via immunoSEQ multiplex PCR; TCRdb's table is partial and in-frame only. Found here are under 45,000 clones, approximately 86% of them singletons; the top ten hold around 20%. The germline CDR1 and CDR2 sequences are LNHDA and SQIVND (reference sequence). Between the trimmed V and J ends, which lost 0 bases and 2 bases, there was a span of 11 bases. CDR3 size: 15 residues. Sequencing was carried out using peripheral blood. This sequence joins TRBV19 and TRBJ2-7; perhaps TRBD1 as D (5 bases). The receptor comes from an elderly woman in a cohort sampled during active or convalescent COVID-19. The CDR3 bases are TGTGCCAGTAGTATAGAGGGGCCTAGTCCCTACGAGCAGTACTTC. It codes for CASSIEGPSPYEQYF.